This T cell receptor beta chain came from a study of T cell changes during pregnancy in multiple sclerosis. Method: immunoSEQ multiplex PCR; TCRdb's copy keeps in-frame clones and lacks some. Of about 43,000 clones in the sample, approximately 91% were seen once. V trimming: 6 bases; J trimming: 8 bases; junction bases outside the gene matches: 11. Germline V gives CDR1 LGHNA, CDR2 YNFKEQ. This CDR3 is 15 amino acids long. The source of this sequence is a female donor with multiple sclerosis, enrolled in a pregnancy study. The chain links TRBV4-2 to TRBJ2-1; 9 bases are shared with TRBD2. The sample was PBMCs (not recorded whether the cells were cultured). CDR3 DNA: TGTGCCAGCAGACTTAGCGGGGGCGGGGGGGATGAGCAGTTCTTC. Protein product: CASRLSGGGGDEQFF.